These 7 T cell receptor beta chains share one sample of origin, sequenced in a study of blood T cells in healthy people across ages. Then a second PCR, running about 6 to 12 cycles, was carried out with a sample-barcoded 5' primer and a J-beta primer mix. One entry per CDR3 protein, called by TCRdb with MiXCR from the 5' RACE reads. The sample has 850,000 to 1,300,000 distinct CDR3 sequences; 45% are singletons. The sequencing input was blood. The receptor source for this set is a woman in her fifties or sixties in good health.

This clonotype showed up just a few times. The chain is built from TRBV20-1 and TRBJ1-2; maybe TRBD1 (5 bases). Trimming cost V 2 bases and J 4 bases, with 11 bases left between them. CDR1 is DFQATT and CDR2 is SNEGSKA in the germline V gene (reference sequence). This CDR3 is built from 13 residues. The DNA of the CDR3 is TGCAGTGCTAGACCAGGACACTCCTATGGCTACACCTTC. Its protein product is CSARPGHSYGYTF.

The CDR3 protein is CASSPQVRQALDEQYF. The CDR3 DNA sequence: TGTGCCAGCAGCCCGCAGGTGAGGCAGGCTTTGGACGAGCAGTACTTC. The V gene is TRBV7-9, the J gene TRBJ2-7; D gene uncertain. This CDR3 has 16 amino acids. V lost 5 bases and J lost 5, with 22 bases in between. In germline, CDR1 is SEHNR, CDR2 FQNEAQ (reference sequence). The whole variable domain, filled in from reference TRBV7-9 and TRBJ2-7, reads DTGVSQNPRHKITKRGQNVTFRCDPISEHNRLYWYRQTLGQGPEFLTYFQNEAQLEKSRLLSDRFSAERPKGSFSTLEIQRTEQGDSAMYLCASSPQVRQALDEQYFGPGTRLTVT.

This chain joins TRBV7-9 and TRBJ2-2; possible D gene TRBD1, 6 bases. The CDR3 has 16 residues. The ends were cut back, 5 bases at V and 7 bases at J, with 20 bases in the middle. Germline V gene data show CDR1 as SEHNR and CDR2 as FQNEAQ (reference sequence). In DNA form, the CDR3 reads TGTGCCAGCAGCCTGCAGGGGCAACTAGGAGGCGGGGAGCTGTTTTTT. Translating gives CASSLQGQLGGGELFF.

This clonotype was recorded many times. A much bigger clone sits one base away, suggesting this may be a read error. This chain uses TRBV29-1 with TRBJ2-7, with D possibly matching TRBD2 (6 bases). CDR3 size: 13 residues. V shed 6 bases and J shed 6 bases, with 18 bases lying between them. The V gene's germline CDR1 is SQVTM and CDR2 ANQGSEA. In DNA form, the CDR3 reads TGCAGCGTAGTCGCAGGTGGGGGAGGCGAGCAGTACTTC. Translation: CSVVAGGGGEQYF.

This clonotype was seen a few times. An end of the junction differs from the germline gene, which may be a read error. V and J are TRBV12-3 or TRBV12-4 and TRBJ2-2, with D hard to call. The CDR3 spans 15 residues. The CDR3 region is CASSLHIGLAGELFF. The CDR3, as DNA: TGTGCTAGCAGTCTACACATCGGCCTTGCCGGGGAGCTGTTTTTT.

This clonotype has a handful of counts. V is TRBV4-2 and J is TRBJ2-5; 11 bases align to TRBD2. Germline lookup yields CDR1 LGHNA and CDR2 YNFKEQ. The CDR3 spans 18 residues. V was pared by 0 bases and J by 3 bases, with 9 bases of the junction left unmatched. In DNA, the CDR3 is TGTGCCAGCAGCCAAGATTTGGCGGTAGCGGGAGGGGAAGAGACCCAGTACTTC. This codes for CASSQDLAVAGGEETQYF.

V is TRBV2 and J is TRBJ2-5, with no clear D. V shed 1 base and J shed 0 bases, with 6 bases lying between them. The CDR3 loop spans 14 amino acids. Germline lookup yields CDR1 SNHLY and CDR2 FYNNEI. CDR3 coding DNA: TGTGCCAGCAGTGAAGGGCCTAACCAAGAGACCCAGTACTTC. Protein sequence: CASSEGPNQETQYF.